Listed below are T cell receptor beta chains from one sample, sequenced in a study of response to subunit inactivated influenza vaccine. Via MiXCR, TCRdb re-called the RT-PCR reads, giving one row per CDR3 protein. This sample carries some 600,000 distinct CDR3 sequences, around 15% of them seen once, and the ten largest clones take approximately 7.6%. The material sequenced was PBMCs from blood, taken 14 to 15 days before vaccination. Receptors originate from a man aged 50-59 years who received an inactivated influenza vaccine. CDR3s include the opening cysteine and the closing phenylalanine or tryptophan. D genes are given only for firm matches. Not every row has a clone size; where given, it reads once, few, many or a size class.

length: 16
V: TRBV20-1
size: NA
J: TRBJ2-2
D: NA
CDR3: CSARDPQNANTGELFF
DNA: TGCAGTGCTAGAGATCCTCAGAACGCGAACACCGGGGAGCTGTTTTTT

length: 15
V: TRBV5-6
size: few
J: TRBJ2-1
D: TRBD1
CDR3: CASSLVRTGSREQFF
DNA: TGTGCCAGCAGCTTGGTCCGGACAGGGTCGCGCGAGCAGTTCTTC

length: 13
V: TRBV2
size: NA
J: TRBJ2-1
D: TRBD1
CDR3: CASSELGTGAQFF
DNA: TGTGCCAGCAGTGAACTCGGGACAGGGGCGCAGTTCTTC

length: 16
V: TRBV5-1
size: few
J: TRBJ2-7
D: NA
CDR3: CASSLEGQRHSYEQYF
DNA: TGCGCCAGCAGCTTGGAAGGACAGCGCCACTCCTACGAGCAGTACTTC

length: 16
V: TRBV4-3
size: few
J: TRBJ2-3
D: TRBD1
CDR3: CASSQRPGQGSDTQYF
DNA: TGCGCCAGCAGCCAACGTCCGGGACAGGGGTCAGATACGCAGTATTTT

length: 16
V: TRBV27
size: NA
J: TRBJ1-4
D: NA
CDR3: CASSLSSRITNEKLFF
DNA: TGTGCCAGCAGTTTATCGTCCCGGATAACTAATGAAAAACTGTTTTTT

length: 13
V: TRBV6-1
size: NA
J: TRBJ2-1
D: NA
CDR3: CASSTFPGNEQFF
DNA: TGTGCCAGCAGTACATTCCCTGGGAATGAGCAGTTCTTC

length: 14
V: TRBV6-1
size: NA
J: TRBJ2-1
D: TRBD2
CDR3: CASRKAGRLYEQFF
DNA: TGTGCCAGCAGAAAAGCGGGGAGGTTGTATGAGCAGTTCTTC

length: 14
V: TRBV12-3/TRBV12-4
size: NA
J: TRBJ2-3
D: TRBD2
CDR3: CASSFSAGGDTQYF
DNA: TGTGCCAGCAGTTTTTCGGCGGGAGGGGATACGCAGTATTTT

length: 15
V: TRBV7-2
size: NA
J: TRBJ2-1
D: TRBD2
CDR3: CASSHSNGGYNEQFF
DNA: TGTGCCAGCAGTCACAGTAACGGGGGGTACAATGAGCAGTTCTTC

length: 14
V: TRBV10-3
size: NA
J: TRBJ2-1
D: NA
CDR3: CAISEYRDYNEQFF
DNA: TGTGCCATCAGTGAGTACCGGGACTACAATGAGCAGTTCTTC

length: 14
V: TRBV7-9
size: NA
J: TRBJ1-2
D: NA
CDR3: CASSLGGLSYGYTF
DNA: TGTGCCAGCAGCTTAGGGGGTTTAAGCTATGGCTACACCTTC

length: 14
V: TRBV5-1
size: many
J: TRBJ1-1
D: NA
CDR3: CASSLTAMNTEAFF
DNA: TGCGCCAGCAGCTTGACGGCGATGAACACTGAAGCTTTCTTT

length: 17
V: TRBV4-3
size: NA
J: TRBJ2-3
D: TRBD2
CDR3: CASSLSGLAGYTDTQYF
DNA: TGCGCCAGCAGCCTTAGTGGCCTAGCGGGATACACAGATACGCAGTATTTT